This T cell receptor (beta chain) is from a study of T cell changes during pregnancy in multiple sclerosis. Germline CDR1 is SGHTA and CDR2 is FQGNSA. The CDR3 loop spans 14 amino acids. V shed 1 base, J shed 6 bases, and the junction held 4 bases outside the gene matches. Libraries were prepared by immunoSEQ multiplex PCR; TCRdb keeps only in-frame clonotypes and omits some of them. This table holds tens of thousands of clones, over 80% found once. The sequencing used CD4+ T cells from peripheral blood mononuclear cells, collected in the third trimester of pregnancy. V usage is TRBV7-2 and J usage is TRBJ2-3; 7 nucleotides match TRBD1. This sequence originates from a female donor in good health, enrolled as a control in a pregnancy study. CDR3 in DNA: TGTGCCAGCAGCTTAGAGGGGGCTGGGGATACGCAGTATTTT. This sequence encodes CASSLEGAGDTQYF.